Following are 21 T cell receptor beta chains from one sample sequenced in a study of blood T cell repertoires in COVID-19. Repertoires were generated with immunoSEQ multiplex PCR, while TCRdb's copy carries only in-frame clones and drops some. Of about 52,000 clones listed, just under 90% were seen once; the top ten hold roughly 10%. The sequencing sample was made of peripheral blood. These receptors originate from a man at least 80 years old with active or convalescent COVID-19.

The table lists this clone with a count of one. The chain joins TRBV6-6 to TRBJ1-5; TRBD1 matches at 7 bases. CDR1 is MNHNY and CDR2 is SVGAGI in the germline V gene (reference sequence). This CDR3 comprises 15 residues. After removal of 8 bases from V and 6 bases from J, the junction contained 13 bases not matched to a gene. The CDR3 protein is CASDLRQGVAQPQHF. The CDR3 DNA follows: TGTGCCAGCGATCTCCGGCAGGGGGTCGCTCAGCCCCAGCATTTT.

The rearrangement uses TRBV7-9 and TRBJ2-3, with D tentatively TRBD2 (6 bases). This CDR3 region has 13 residues. Deletions cut 3 bases from V and 5 bases from J, with 9 bases between. CDR1 is SEHNR, CDR2 FQNEAQ, per germline (reference sequence). In DNA form, the CDR3 reads TGTGCCAGCAGCTTGTGGGGGGTAGATACGCAGTATTTT. It is translated as CASSLWGVDTQYF.

V is TRBV4-1 and J is TRBJ2-7, with 16 bases aligning to TRBD2. J was trimmed by 7 bases and V by 7 bases; bases with no gene match: 7. CDR1 and CDR2 (germline): MGHRA, YSYEKL. The CDR3 is 15 amino acids. CDR3 region: CASTRGLAGGGEQYF. The CDR3 DNA sequence: TGCGCCAGCACCAGGGGACTAGCGGGAGGGGGGGAGCAGTACTTC.

This clone appeared a few times. CDR3 DNA sequence: TGTGCCAGCAGTCTCGGGGGCGGGAGGGCCTGGCATGAGCAGTTCTTC. Translation: CASSLGGGRAWHEQFF. The rearrangement links TRBV4-2 to TRBJ2-1; 9 bases agree with TRBD2. Trimming took 6 bases from V and 8 from J; bases not matched to a gene: 14. This CDR3 region has 16 residues. Germline values: CDR1 LGHNA, CDR2 YNFKEQ.

The rearrangement joins TRBV3-1 (or the pseudogene TRBV3-2) to TRBJ2-3; 12 nucleotides match TRBD2. V lost 1 base to trimming and J lost 6 bases; unmatched junction nucleotides: 5. Germline V gene lookup returns CDR1 LGHDT and CDR2 YNNKEL (reference sequence). The CDR3 has 16 residues. The CDR3 sequence is CASSQVLAGGPDTQYF. CDR3 sequence (DNA): TGTGCCAGCAGCCAAGTACTAGCGGGAGGCCCCGATACGCAGTATTTT.

This chain uses TRBV6-5 with TRBJ1-4; 7 bases fit TRBD1. V lost 6 bases to trimming and J lost 7 bases; unmatched junction nucleotides: 8. Per germline, CDR1 MNHEY and CDR2 SVGAGI. The CDR3 has 14 amino acids. Here the CDR3 DNA reads TGTGCCAGCAGACAAGGGGGCATCCCTGAAAAACTGTTTTTT. It translates to CASRQGGIPEKLFF.

The chain has TRBV7-2 and TRBJ2-7; TRBD2 is a possible D gene (6 bases). The CDR3 sequence is 16 residues long. The V gene's germline CDR1 is SGHTA and CDR2 FQGNSA. The V end was cut by 4 bases, the J end by 0 bases, with 16 bases between. Here the CDR3 reads CASSSLLREDSYEQYF. The CDR3 DNA reads as TGTGCCAGCAGCTCCCTCCTAAGGGAGGACTCCTACGAGCAGTACTTC.

The chain carries TRBV4-3 and TRBJ1-5; tentative D call: TRBD1 (5 bases). This CDR3 has 15 residues. Germline V gene data show CDR1 as LGHNA and CDR2 as YSLEER. V lost 2 bases to trimming and J lost 5 bases, with 13 bases between them. The CDR3 nucleotides are TGCGCCAGCAGCCAACAGGTCTTAGGGGATCAGCCCCAGCATTTT. It translates to CASSQQVLGDQPQHF.

The chain uses TRBV5-1 and TRBJ2-7; 7 bases are a match to TRBD1. In germline, CDR1 is SGHRS, CDR2 YFSETQ. After removal of 0 bases from V and 3 bases from J, the junction contained 9 bases not matched to a gene. The CDR3 has 16 residues. CDR3 bases: TGCGCCAGCAGCTTGGGAGCCGGTCAGGGGGTCTACGAGCAGTACTTC. This translates into CASSLGAGQGVYEQYF.

The CDR3 loop is CASSLAVTSGYNEQFF. CDR3 sequence (DNA): TGCGCCAGCAGCTTGGCAGTGACTAGCGGATACAATGAGCAGTTCTTC. This rearrangement joins TRBV5-1 to TRBJ2-1; TRBD2 aligns across 9 bases. The junction had 5 bases not matched to a gene; V was cut back by 0 bases and J by 4 bases. The germline V gene encodes CDR1 SGHRS and CDR2 YFSETQ. This CDR3 comprises 16 residues.

This rearrangement joins TRBV7-8 to TRBJ1-1; 11 bases align to TRBD1. The length of the CDR3 is 17 residues. Per germline, CDR1 SGHVS and CDR2 FQNEAQ. J gave up 5 bases and V 3 bases, and 11 bases lay outside the gene matches. The CDR3 DNA reads TGTGCCAGCAGCTTCCGGACAGGGGGCGCCCCGAGGACTGAAGCTTTCTTT. It is translated as CASSFRTGGAPRTEAFF.

This clone was detected a few times. V gene TRBV7-2 combines with J gene TRBJ2-7, with D possibly matching TRBD1 (5 bases). This CDR3 is 15 amino acids long. Trimming removed 1 base at V and 3 bases at J, with 13 bases between. Germline CDR1 is SGHTA and CDR2 is FQGNSA. The CDR3: CASSLGGATGYEQYF. Here the CDR3 DNA reads TGTGCCAGCAGCTTAGGTGGGGCGACCGGCTACGAGCAGTACTTC.

In DNA form, the CDR3 reads TGTGCCAGCAGCTGGGACAGAGGGGGAGAAAAACTGTTTTTT. Residues: CASSWDRGGEKLFF. The gene calls are TRBV7-2 and TRBJ1-4; 7 positions agree with TRBD1. The ends lost 4 bases at V and 8 bases at J; junction bases unmatched: 7. CDR1 SGHTA and CDR2 FQGNSA come from the germline V gene. The CDR3 is 14 residues long. Looking up the rest from reference TRBV7-2 and TRBJ1-4 gives the full variable domain: GAGVSQSPSNKVTEKGKDVELRCDPISGHTALYWYRQSLGQGLEFLIYFQGNSAPDKSGLPSDRFSAERTGGSVSTLTIQRTQQEDSAVYLCASSWDRGGEKLFFGSGTQLSVL.

The V gene is TRBV30, the J gene TRBJ2-7; 11 bases map to TRBD2. Per the germline V gene, CDR1 is GTSNPN and CDR2 is SVGIG (reference sequence). CDR3 length: 14 residues. Trimming at V came to 1 base and at J to 5 bases, leaving 4 bases not matched to a gene. CDR3 nucleotides: TGTGCCTGGAGTGAGACTAGCGGGGACCACGAGCAGTACTTC. Protein: CAWSETSGDHEQYF.

V is TRBV11-2 and J is TRBJ1-6; D unclear. Germline V gene sequence: CDR1 SGHAT, CDR2 FQNNGV. The CDR3 totals 16 residues. The ends were cut back, 0 bases at V and 8 bases at J, with 14 bases in the middle. The CDR3 bases are TGTGCCAGCAGCTTAGATTCCGGGTGGCGGGATTCACCCCTCCACTTT. Protein: CASSLDSGWRDSPLHF.

The V call is TRBV5-1, the J call TRBJ2-2; D might be TRBD2 (7 bases). The ends were cut back, 7 bases at V and 5 bases at J, with 21 bases in the middle. Germline CDR1 reads SGHRS; CDR2 reads YFSETQ. This CDR3 region has 16 residues. The CDR3 sequence: CASGQGGGRGTGELFF. As DNA, the CDR3 is TGCGCCAGCGGCCAGGGAGGGGGGCGAGGAACCGGGGAGCTGTTTTTT.

The CDR3 region is CASCPGQGNEKLFF. The CDR3, as DNA: TGTGCCAGCTGTCCGGGACAGGGTAATGAAAAACTGTTTTTT. V is TRBV7-9 and J is TRBJ1-4; 9 nucleotides match TRBD1. Germline V gives CDR1 SEHNR, CDR2 FQNEAQ (reference sequence). V was clipped by 8 bases and J by 4 bases; unmatched bases: 5. This CDR3 contains 14 residues.

This clone was picked up one time. This rearrangement joins TRBV6-2 or TRBV6-3 to TRBJ1-2; unclear D gene. Looked up from germline, CDR1 is MNHEY and CDR2 is SVGEGT. V lost 6 bases, J lost 4 bases, and 15 bases lay in between. The CDR3 covers 14 residues. The CDR3 coding sequence is TGTGCCAGCAGCTTAAATTTTAGACTCTATGGCTACACCTTC. Encoded protein: CASSLNFRLYGYTF.

The gene calls are TRBV11-2 and TRBJ1-6; 8 bases align to TRBD1. Germline V lookup: CDR1 SGHAT, CDR2 FQNNGV. The V segment lost 5 bases and the J segment 6 bases; nucleotides outside the gene matches: 9. This CDR3 is built from 16 residues. The CDR3: CASSPAGQGGNSPLHF. The CDR3 DNA reads as TGTGCCAGCAGCCCAGCTGGACAGGGAGGTAATTCACCCCTCCACTTT.

This chain's CDR3 is CASSVRDFSGNEQFF. CDR3 nucleotides: TGTGCCAGCAGTGTCCGGGATTTCTCGGGCAATGAGCAGTTCTTC. The rearrangement uses TRBV9 and TRBJ2-1; a possible D gene is TRBD2 (5 bases). V was trimmed by 5 bases and J by 6 bases, leaving 18 bases between them. CDR1 and CDR2 (germline): SGDLS, YYNGEE. The length of the CDR3 is 15 residues.

The chain links TRBV18 to TRBJ1-5; possible D gene TRBD1, 5 bases. Germline lookup yields CDR1 KGHSH and CDR2 LQKENI. There are 15 residues in the CDR3. The V gene lost 4 bases and the J gene lost 7 bases, with 17 bases spanning the gap. The CDR3 sequence: CASSHPRGVGQPQHF. In DNA, the CDR3 is TGTGCCAGCTCACACCCTCGGGGGGTCGGGCAGCCCCAGCATTTT.